A selection of T cell receptor beta chains follows, all from one sample in a study of blood T cell repertoires in COVID-19. Data came from immunoSEQ multiplex PCR; TCRdb stores just in-frame clones and leaves some out. The sample lists 250,000 to 300,000 clones, roughly 81% occurring once. Sequenced input: PBMCs or T cells enriched from blood (not recorded which). These receptors all stem from a woman aged 45-59 years who had been exposed to COVID-19. CDR3s include the opening cysteine and the closing phenylalanine or tryptophan. A D gene is named only where the DNA matches it firmly. Clone size is not always given. Where it is, it says once, few, many or a class for expanded clones.

TRBV11-1	.	.	TRBJ1-1	TGTGCCAGCAGCTTAGCGGGACAATTCATGAACACTGAAGCTTTCTTT	CASSLAGQFMNTEAFF
TRBV7-2	.	.	TRBJ1-1	TGTGCCAGCAGCTTAGGCTCGGGGACTGAAGCTTTCTTT	CASSLGSGTEAFF
TRBV29-1	.	.	TRBJ1-2	TGCAGCGTTGAGTCGAACTTTATCTATGGCTACACCTTC	CSVESNFIYGYTF
TRBV11-3	.	few	TRBJ1-3	TGTGCCAGCAGCTTAGATGGCGGAAACACCATATATTTT	CASSLDGGNTIYF
TRBV10-2	.	.	TRBJ1-4	TGCGCCAGCAGACACAGCATTAATGAAAAACTGTTTTTT	CASRHSINEKLFF
TRBV27	.	.	TRBJ1-6	TGTGCCAGCAGTTCCCCCAGGGTACGAAATAATTCACCCCTCCACTTT	CASSSPRVRNNSPLHF
TRBV3-1/TRBV3-2	TRBD2	.	TRBJ2-7	TGTGCCAGCAGCCAAGGTCCTTGGGGACTAGCGAGCGAGCAGTACTTC	CASSQGPWGLASEQYF
TRBV19	TRBD1	.	TRBJ1-6	TGTGCCAGTAGTATCGGGACAGGGGGTGAGGATAATTCACCCCTCCACTTT	CASSIGTGGEDNSPLHF
TRBV19	.	.	TRBJ1-1	TGTGCCAGTAGTCCCGGTCTGAACACTGAAGCTTTCTTT	CASSPGLNTEAFF
TRBV28	TRBD1	.	TRBJ1-1	TGTGCCAGCAGCCGACAGGGGGCGATGATGGAAACTGAAGCTTTCTTT	CASSRQGAMMETEAFF
TRBV19	.	.	TRBJ2-1	TGTGCCAGTACCTGGATGGAGGGTTCGGATGAGCAGTTCTTC	CASTWMEGSDEQFF
TRBV4-2	TRBD1	.	TRBJ2-1	TGTGCCAGCAGCCAAGGACCGGGGACAGGCCGAGGCGATGAGCAGTTCTTC	CASSQGPGTGRGDEQFF
TRBV5-4	.	.	TRBJ2-4	TGTGCCAGCAGCTTGGACAGTTCCATTCAGTACTTC	CASSLDSSIQYF
TRBV12-3/TRBV12-4	.	.	TRBJ1-2	TGTGCCAGCAGCGAGCGGGGGGACTATGGCTACACCTTC	CASSERGDYGYTF
TRBV5-1	TRBD1	.	TRBJ1-6	TGCGCCAGCAGCTTGGGGTCAGGGGGAAGGTCACCCCTCCACTTT	CASSLGSGGRSPLHF
TRBV19	TRBD2	.	TRBJ2-4	TGTGCCAGTAGTGCTAGCGGGGGGGCGTACATTCAGTACTTC	CASSASGGAYIQYF
TRBV6-5	.	.	TRBJ1-1	TGTGCCAGCAGCCGTCTTGACACTGAAGCTTTCTTT	CASSRLDTEAFF
TRBV7-2	.	.	TRBJ1-2	TGTGCCAGCAGCTTCACCCGGGGGGCAGGCGATGGCTACACCTTC	CASSFTRGAGDGYTF
TRBV11-2	.	.	TRBJ2-4	TGTGCCAGCAGCTTCCGTCAGGGAACCAAAAACATTCAGTACTTC	CASSFRQGTKNIQYF
TRBV7-2	TRBD2	.	TRBJ2-3	TGTGCCAGCAGCTTAGGGGAGGGGAGCACAGATACGCAGTATTTT	CASSLGEGSTDTQYF
TRBV10-3	.	once	TRBJ1-1	TGTGCCATCAATCGGGGAGAGATGGACACTGAAGCTTTCTTT	CAINRGEMDTEAFF
TRBV5-4	.	.	TRBJ2-3	TGTGCCAGCAGCCCCCCACCCCCGTCCAGAGATACGCAGTATTTT	CASSPPPPSRDTQYF
TRBV19	.	.	TRBJ2-5	TGTGCCAGTAGTATTTTCCCCGAAGAGACCCAGTACTTC	CASSIFPEETQYF
TRBV7-9	TRBD1	once	TRBJ1-1	TGTGCCAGCAGCCGGACCGGACAGGGGAACACTGAAGCTTTCTTT	CASSRTGQGNTEAFF
TRBV12-3/TRBV12-4	TRBD1	.	TRBJ1-1	TGTGCCAGCAGCACAGGGGGCACTGAAGCTTTCTTT	CASSTGGTEAFF
TRBV7-8	.	.	TRBJ1-2	TGTGCCAGCAGCTTAGTACAGGGCGGTGGGAATGGCTACACCTTC	CASSLVQGGGNGYTF
TRBV12-3/TRBV12-4	TRBD1	.	TRBJ2-3	TGTGCCACCACCTTGAACAGGGGAGATACGCAGTATTTT	CATTLNRGDTQYF
TRBV5-1	TRBD1	.	TRBJ2-6	TGCGCCAGCAGCTTCCCCCAACAGGGGACCTCTGGGGCCAACGTCCTGACTTTC	CASSFPQQGTSGANVLTF
TRBV12-5	TRBD1	.	TRBJ1-2	TGTGCTAGTGCCAGAACAGGGGGCGAAAACTATGGCTACACCTTC	CASARTGGENYGYTF